This T cell receptor beta chain was sequenced during a study of neurological immune-mediated disorders. Study conclusions and caveats: The greatest TCR clonal expansion appeared in HTLV-1-associated myelopathy and the smallest, falling below healthy controls, in multiple sclerosis.

This clonotype showed up many times. Its antigen remains unknown. The cDNA was generated by 5'RACE with 10-nucleotide random UMIs. TCRdb reprocessed the 5' RACE reads with MiXCR, giving one entry per CDR3 protein. Of around 37,000 distinct CDR3 sequences in the sample, 8.5% to 14% were seen once. Indicated time point: technical triplicate 1. Source material was 2 million unsorted PBMCs, stored at -80 °C in RNAlater. Trimming cost V 1 base and J 3 bases, with 13 bases left between them. CDR1 and CDR2 (germline): SGHRS, YFSETQ. This CDR3 is built from 15 residues. Sequenced material: PBMCs. The origin of this receptor is a man between 60 and 70 years old with HTLV-1-associated myelopathy (HAM/TSP). This chain joins TRBV5-1 and TRBJ1-1; D unresolved. The CDR3 loop reads CASSLPSYGDTEAFF. DNA of the CDR3: TGCGCCAGCAGCTTGCCCTCATACGGGGACACTGAAGCTTTCTTT. Filled out from reference TRBV5-1 and TRBJ1-1, the complete variable domain reads KAGVTQTPRYLIKTRGQQVTLSCSPISGHRSVSWYQQTPGQGLQFLFEYFSETQRNKGNFPGRFSGRQFSNSRSEMNVSTLELGDSALYLCASSLPSYGDTEAFFGQGTRLTVV.